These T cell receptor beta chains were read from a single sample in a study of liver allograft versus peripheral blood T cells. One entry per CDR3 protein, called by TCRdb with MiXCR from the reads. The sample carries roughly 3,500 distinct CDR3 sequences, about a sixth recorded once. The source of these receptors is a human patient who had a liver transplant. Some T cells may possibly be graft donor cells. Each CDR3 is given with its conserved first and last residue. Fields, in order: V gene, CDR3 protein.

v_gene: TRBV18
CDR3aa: CASSSGQFNSPLHF

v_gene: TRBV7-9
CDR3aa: CASSTRLAGSSEQFF

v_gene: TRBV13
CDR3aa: CASSRRDSPYEQYF

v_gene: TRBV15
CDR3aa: CATSRDKSGWDNEQFF

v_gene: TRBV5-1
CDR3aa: CASSWTPSYNEQFF

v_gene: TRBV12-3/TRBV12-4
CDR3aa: CASSPGEFGNQPQHF

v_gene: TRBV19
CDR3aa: CASSIRSEYNEQFF

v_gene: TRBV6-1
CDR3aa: CASSFTGHSYEQYF

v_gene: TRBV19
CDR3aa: CASSIDRNGYTF

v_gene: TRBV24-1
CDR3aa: CATSDPGQGGIEKLFF

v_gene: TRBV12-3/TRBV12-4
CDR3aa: CASRSGTGSGPGSPLHF

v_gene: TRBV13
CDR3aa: CASSLEANPDYGYTF

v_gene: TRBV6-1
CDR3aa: CASIEGRRRTEAFF

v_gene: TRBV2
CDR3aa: CASSEEEFGAGENTGELFF